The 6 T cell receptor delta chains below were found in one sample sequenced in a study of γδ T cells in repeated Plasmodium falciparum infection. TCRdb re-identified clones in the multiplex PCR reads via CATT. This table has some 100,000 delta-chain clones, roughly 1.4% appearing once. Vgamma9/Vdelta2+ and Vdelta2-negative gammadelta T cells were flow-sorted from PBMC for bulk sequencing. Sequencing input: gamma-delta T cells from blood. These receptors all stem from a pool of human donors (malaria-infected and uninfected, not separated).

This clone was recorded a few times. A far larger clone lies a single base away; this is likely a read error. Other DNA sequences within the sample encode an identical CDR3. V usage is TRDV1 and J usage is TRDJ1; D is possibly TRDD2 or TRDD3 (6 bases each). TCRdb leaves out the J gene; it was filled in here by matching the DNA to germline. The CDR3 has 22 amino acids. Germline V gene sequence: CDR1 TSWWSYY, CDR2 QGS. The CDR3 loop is CALEESSISYLGGEAIMDKLIF. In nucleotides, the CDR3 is TGCGCTCTTGAGGAAAGTAGTATCTCCTACTTGGGGGGGGAAGCCATCATGGATAAACTCATCTTT.

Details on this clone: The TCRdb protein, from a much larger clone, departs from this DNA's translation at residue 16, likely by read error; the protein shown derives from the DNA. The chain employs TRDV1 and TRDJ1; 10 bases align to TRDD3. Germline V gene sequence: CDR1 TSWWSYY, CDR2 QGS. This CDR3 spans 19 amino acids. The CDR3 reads CALGDPHSYAWGITDELIF. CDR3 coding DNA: TGTGCTCTTGGGGATCCTCACTCCTACGCCTGGGGGATAACCGATGAACTCATCTTT.

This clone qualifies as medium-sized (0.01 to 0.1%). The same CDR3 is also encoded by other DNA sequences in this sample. The CDR3 DNA sequence: TGTGCCTGTGACACGATCGCCGGAACCCACACTGGGGGATATGGCGCCGATAAACTCATCTTT. This sequence encodes CACDTIAGTHTGGYGADKLIF. This chain uses TRDV2 with TRDJ1; 11 nucleotides line up with TRDD3. The CDR3 loop spans 21 amino acids. Per germline, CDR1 GEAIGNYY and CDR2 EKD. J was trimmed by 3 bases and V by 1 base; bases with no gene match: 21.

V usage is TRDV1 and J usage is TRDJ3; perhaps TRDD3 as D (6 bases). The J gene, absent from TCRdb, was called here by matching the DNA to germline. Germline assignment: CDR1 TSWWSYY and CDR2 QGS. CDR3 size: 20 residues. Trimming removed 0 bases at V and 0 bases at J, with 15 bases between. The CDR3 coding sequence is TGTGCTCTTGGGGAACTTCGGGGGGAACCAAGCTCCTGGGACACCCGACAGATGTTTTTC. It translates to CALGELRGEPSSWDTRQMFF.

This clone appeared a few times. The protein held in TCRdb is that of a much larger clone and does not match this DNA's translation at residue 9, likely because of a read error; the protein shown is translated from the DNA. The CDR3 DNA reads TGTGCCTTTTTAGATACGGGCGATAGACTCATCTTT. Translated, it gives CAFLDTGDRLIF. The chain recombines TRDV3 with TRDJ1; D may be TRDD3 (6 bases). TCRdb leaves out the J gene; it was filled in here by matching the DNA to germline. CDR3 size: 12 residues. The germline V gene encodes CDR1 TVYSNPD and CDR2 GDNSRS (reference sequence).

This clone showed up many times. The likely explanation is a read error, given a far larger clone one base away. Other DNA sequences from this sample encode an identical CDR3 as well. The CDR3 coding sequence is TGTGCTCTTGGGGGACCGGGTCGGCCTTCCTACGCTCCTACTGGGGGGTACGCGGGCCTCATCTTT. This codes for CALGGPGRPSYAPTGGYAGLIF. V gene TRDV1 was called; the J gene was not; the D call TRDD3 from the table was never checked on the DNA. The CDR3 has 22 amino acids. The germline gives CDR1 TSWWSYY, CDR2 QGS.